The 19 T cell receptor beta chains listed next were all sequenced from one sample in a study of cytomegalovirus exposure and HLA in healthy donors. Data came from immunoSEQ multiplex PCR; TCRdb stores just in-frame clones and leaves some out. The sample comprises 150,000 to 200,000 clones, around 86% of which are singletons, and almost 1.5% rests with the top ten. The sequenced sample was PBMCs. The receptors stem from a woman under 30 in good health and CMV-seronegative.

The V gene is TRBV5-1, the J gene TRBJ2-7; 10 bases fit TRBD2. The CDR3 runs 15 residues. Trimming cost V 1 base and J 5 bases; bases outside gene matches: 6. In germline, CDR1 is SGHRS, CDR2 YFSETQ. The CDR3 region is CASSLTVAGGHEQYF. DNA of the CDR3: TGCGCCAGCAGCTTGACGGTAGCGGGGGGTCACGAGCAGTACTTC.

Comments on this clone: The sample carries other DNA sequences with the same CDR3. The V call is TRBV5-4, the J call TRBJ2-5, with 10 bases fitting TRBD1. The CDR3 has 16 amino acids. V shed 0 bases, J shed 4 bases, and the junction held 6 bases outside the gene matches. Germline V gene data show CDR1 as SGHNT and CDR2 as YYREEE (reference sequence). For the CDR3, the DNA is TGTGCCAGCAGCTTGGGGGACAGGGGTGTAAGAGAGACCCAGTACTTC. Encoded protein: CASSLGDRGVRETQYF.

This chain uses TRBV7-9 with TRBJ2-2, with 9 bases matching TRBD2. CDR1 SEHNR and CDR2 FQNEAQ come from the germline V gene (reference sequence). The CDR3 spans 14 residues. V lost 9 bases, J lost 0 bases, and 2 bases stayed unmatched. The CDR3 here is CARAGGSNTGELFF. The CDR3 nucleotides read TGTGCCAGAGCGGGGGGCTCGAACACCGGGGAGCTGTTTTTT.

The CDR3 DNA reads as TGTGCCAGCTGCGACAGGGTTAATAGGGATACGCAGTATTTT. It encodes CASCDRVNRDTQYF. The chain is built from TRBV27 and TRBJ2-3; 7 nucleotides line up with TRBD1. Germline-derived CDR1 and CDR2 are MNHEY and SMNVEV (reference sequence). With 8 bases clipped from V and 6 bases from J, the junction kept 11 bases outside the gene matches. The CDR3 totals 14 residues.

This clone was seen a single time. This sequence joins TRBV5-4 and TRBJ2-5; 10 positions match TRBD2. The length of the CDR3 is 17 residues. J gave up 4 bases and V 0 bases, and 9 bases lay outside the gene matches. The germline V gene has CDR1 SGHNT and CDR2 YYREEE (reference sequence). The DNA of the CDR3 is TGTGCCAGCAGCTTGGCGAGGAGCGGGGGGGCAGGAGAGACCCAGTACTTC. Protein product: CASSLARSGGAGETQYF.

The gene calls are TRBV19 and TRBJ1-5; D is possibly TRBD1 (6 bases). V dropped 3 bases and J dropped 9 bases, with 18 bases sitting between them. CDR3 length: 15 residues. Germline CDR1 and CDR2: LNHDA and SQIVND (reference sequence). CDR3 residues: CASSIIWQGPRPQHF. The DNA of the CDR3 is TGTGCCAGTAGTATCATTTGGCAGGGGCCACGGCCCCAGCATTTT. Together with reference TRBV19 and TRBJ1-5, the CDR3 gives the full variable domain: DGGITQSPKYLFRKEGQNVTLSCEQNLNHDAMYWYRQDPGQGLRLIYYSQIVNDFQKGDIAEGYSVSREKKESFPLTVTSAQKNPTAFYLCASSIIWQGPRPQHFGDGTRLSIL.

As DNA, the CDR3 is TGCGCCAGCAGCTTGGTAGCGGGAAACTATGGCTACACCTTC. The encoded protein is CASSLVAGNYGYTF. The rearrangement uses TRBV5-1 and TRBJ1-2; unclear D gene. Germline V lookup: CDR1 SGHRS, CDR2 YFSETQ. V was shortened by 0 bases and J by 2 bases, with 8 bases between the two germline ends. This CDR3 contains 14 residues. The variable domain in full, with the rest retrieved from reference TRBV5-1 and TRBJ1-2, is KAGVTQTPRYLIKTRGQQVTLSCSPISGHRSVSWYQQTPGQGLQFLFEYFSETQRNKGNFPGRFSGRQFSNSRSEMNVSTLELGDSALYLCASSLVAGNYGYTFGSGTRLTVV.

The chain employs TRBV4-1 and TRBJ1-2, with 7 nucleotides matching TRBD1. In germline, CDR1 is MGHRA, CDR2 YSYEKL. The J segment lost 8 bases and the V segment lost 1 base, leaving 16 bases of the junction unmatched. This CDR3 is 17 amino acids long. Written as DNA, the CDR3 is TGCGCCAGCAGCCAAGGAGGGAGACTCGACAGGGTACACGGCTACACCTTC. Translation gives CASSQGGRLDRVHGYTF.

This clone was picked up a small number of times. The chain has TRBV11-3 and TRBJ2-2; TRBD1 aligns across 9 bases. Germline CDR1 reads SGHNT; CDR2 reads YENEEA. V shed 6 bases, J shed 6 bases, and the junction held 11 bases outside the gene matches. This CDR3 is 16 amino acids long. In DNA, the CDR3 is TGTGCCAGCAGAATGACCGGGACAGGGTCCCCCGGGGAGCTGTTTTTT. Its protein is CASRMTGTGSPGELFF.

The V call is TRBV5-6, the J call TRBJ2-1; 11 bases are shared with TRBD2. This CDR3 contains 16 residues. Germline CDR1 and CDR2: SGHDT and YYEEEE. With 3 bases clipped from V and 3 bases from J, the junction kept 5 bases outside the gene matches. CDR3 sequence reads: CASSYPGTSGYNEQFF. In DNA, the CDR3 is TGTGCCAGCAGCTACCCCGGGACTAGCGGCTACAATGAGCAGTTCTTC.

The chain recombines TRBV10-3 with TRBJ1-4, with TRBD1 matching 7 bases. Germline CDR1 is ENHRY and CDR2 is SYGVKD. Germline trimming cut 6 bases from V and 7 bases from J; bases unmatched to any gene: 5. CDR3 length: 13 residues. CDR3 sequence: CAIRARQGEKLFF. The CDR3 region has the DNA TGTGCCATCAGGGCTCGACAGGGTGAAAAACTGTTTTTT.

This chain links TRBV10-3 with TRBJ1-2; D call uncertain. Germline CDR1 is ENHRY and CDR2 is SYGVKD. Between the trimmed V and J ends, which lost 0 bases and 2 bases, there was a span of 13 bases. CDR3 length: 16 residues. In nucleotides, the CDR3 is TGTGCCATCAGTGAGTCGCACAGTCTCACAAACTATGGCTACACCTTC. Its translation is CAISESHSLTNYGYTF.

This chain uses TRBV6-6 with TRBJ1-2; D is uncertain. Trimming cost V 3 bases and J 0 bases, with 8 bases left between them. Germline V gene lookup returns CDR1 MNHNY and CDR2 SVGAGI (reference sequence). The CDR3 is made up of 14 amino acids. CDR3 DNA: TGTGCCAGCAGTTATATAGGAGCTAACTATGGCTACACCTTC. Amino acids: CASSYIGANYGYTF.

CDR3 protein: CASSSPLGLADRSYEQYF. For the CDR3, the DNA is TGTGCCAGCAGTTCTCCCCTGGGACTAGCGGACCGCTCCTACGAGCAGTACTTC. The V call is TRBV28, the J call TRBJ2-7; 11 bases are a match to TRBD2. Germline V gives CDR1 MDHEN, CDR2 SYDVKM. The CDR3 contains 18 residues. The ends lost 4 bases at V and 0 bases at J; junction bases unmatched: 11.

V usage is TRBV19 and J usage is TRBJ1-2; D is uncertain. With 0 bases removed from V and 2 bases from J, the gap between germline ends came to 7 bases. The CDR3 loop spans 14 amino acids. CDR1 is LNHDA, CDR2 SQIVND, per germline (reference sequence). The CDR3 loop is CASSIDGENYGYTF. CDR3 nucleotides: TGTGCCAGTAGTATAGATGGGGAGAACTATGGCTACACCTTC.

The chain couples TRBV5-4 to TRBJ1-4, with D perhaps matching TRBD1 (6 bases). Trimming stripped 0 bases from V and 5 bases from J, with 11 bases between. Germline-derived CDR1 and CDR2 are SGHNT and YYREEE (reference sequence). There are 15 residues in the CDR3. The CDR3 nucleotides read TGTGCCAGCAGCTTGGGGCAGGGGCGGAATGAAAAACTGTTTTTT. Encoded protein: CASSLGQGRNEKLFF.

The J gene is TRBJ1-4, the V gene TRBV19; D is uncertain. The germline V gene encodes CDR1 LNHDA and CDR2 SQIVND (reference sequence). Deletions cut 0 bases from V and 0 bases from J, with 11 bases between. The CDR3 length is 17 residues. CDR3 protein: CASSIDTVPPTNEKLFF. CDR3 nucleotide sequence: TGTGCCAGTAGTATAGACACAGTTCCTCCAACTAATGAAAAACTGTTTTTT.

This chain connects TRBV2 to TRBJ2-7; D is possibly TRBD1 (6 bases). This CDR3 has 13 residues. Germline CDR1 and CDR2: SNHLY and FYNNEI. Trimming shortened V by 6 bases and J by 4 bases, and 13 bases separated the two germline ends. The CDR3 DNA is TGTGCCAGCAGCCTCGGACAGTTTTACGAGCAGTACTTC. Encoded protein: CASSLGQFYEQYF.

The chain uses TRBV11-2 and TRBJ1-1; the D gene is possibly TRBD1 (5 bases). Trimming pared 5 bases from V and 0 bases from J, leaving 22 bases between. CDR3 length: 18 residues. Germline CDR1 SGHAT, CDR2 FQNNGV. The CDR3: CASSPRGGVFTMNTEAFF. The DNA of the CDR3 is TGTGCCAGCAGCCCCCGCGGGGGGGTATTCACTATGAACACTGAAGCTTTCTTT. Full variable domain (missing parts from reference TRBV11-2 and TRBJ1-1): EAGVAQSPRYKIIEKRQSVAFWCNPISGHATLYWYQQILGQGPKLLIQFQNNGVVDDSQLPKDRFSAERLKGVDSTLKIQPAKLEDSAVYLCASSPRGGVFTMNTEAFFGQGTRLTVV.